Described below is a single TCR beta chain sequence and its context. The antigen remains unidentified. Using immunoSEQ multiplex PCR, the repertoire was profiled, and TCRdb retains in-frame clones only, with some absent. The table lists tens of thousands of clones, about 89% of them singletons, with 6.3% in the top ten. The sample comes from a study of T cell responses to AZD1222 COVID-19 vaccine. Notes on the study in general: The repertoires were collected only after the peak T cell response. White British people made up most donors, females outnumbered males, and clonal diversity was possibly underestimated.

CDR1 is MNHEY, CDR2 SMNVEV, per germline (reference sequence). CDR3 size: 14 residues. Trimming removed 3 bases at V and 4 bases at J, with 10 bases between. Sequencing used peripheral blood, obtained 28 days after the second dose of the MenACWY control vaccine. The receptor was derived from an adult who received the MenACWY meningococcal vaccine as a control. The J gene is TRBJ1-5, the V gene TRBV27; a possible D gene is TRBD1 (5 bases). The CDR3 sequence is CASSFRGLNQPQHF. The CDR3 DNA reads TGTGCCAGCAGTTTTAGGGGTCTGAATCAGCCCCAGCATTTT.